The T cell receptor (beta chain) described here comes from a study of shared clonotypes between healthy human individuals. Study information: Used for every donor were three CD4 naive, three CD4 memory, two CD8 naive and one CD8 memory plate.

Deep-level settings were used for running the assay. The authors loaded roughly 200 ng DNA, around 32,000 T cell genomes, into sorted-subset replicate PCRs. TCRdb's copy holds only in-frame clones and misses some; the assay was immunoSEQ multiplex PCR. The table has some 1.5 million clones, over 95% seen once. The V end was cut by 4 bases, the J end by 7 bases, with 21 bases between. The CDR3 is 15 amino acids. Germline CDR1 reads SGHNT; CDR2 reads YYREEE (reference sequence). This receptor was taken from a man aged 25-40 years in good health. The sequenced material came from naive CD4+ T cells sorted from blood. Subset described: CD45RA+ positively selected. The rearrangement uses TRBV5-4 and TRBJ2-7; tentatively, D is TRBD2 (5 bases). CDR3 DNA sequence: TGTGCCAGCAGCCCTGGTCTTCCCCGGGAAGGGGAGCAGTACTTC. Translating it yields CASSPGLPREGEQYF.